This T cell receptor (beta chain) was obtained from a study of cytomegalovirus exposure and HLA in healthy donors. Notes on the study in general: Among the sequence variants, a highly shared cluster was likely an artifact of sequencing. An analysis was carried out at a later point. It showed that HLA-associated TCR beta chains were more clonally expanded than equally common non-associated chains.

With respect to this clone: Antigen: not known.

The primer mix had 60 Vbeta and 13 Jbeta primers. The protocol was immunoSEQ multiplex PCR, while the TCRdb copy is restricted to in-frame clones and leaves out a portion. The profile shows about 150,000 clones, 80% to 85% of them singletons. The sequencing input was PBMCs. The sequence came from a male donor in good health and CMV-seronegative.

DNA of the CDR3: TGCGCCAGCAGCCAAGTAGGCAGGGGGAGGGAGACCCAGTACTTC. As protein: CASSQVGRGRETQYF. The chain combines TRBV4-3 with TRBJ2-5; a possible D gene is TRBD1 (7 bases). Trimming took off 1 base at V and 5 bases at J, with 14 bases between the two ends. Per the germline V gene, CDR1 is LGHNA and CDR2 is YSLEER. The CDR3 runs to 15 residues.